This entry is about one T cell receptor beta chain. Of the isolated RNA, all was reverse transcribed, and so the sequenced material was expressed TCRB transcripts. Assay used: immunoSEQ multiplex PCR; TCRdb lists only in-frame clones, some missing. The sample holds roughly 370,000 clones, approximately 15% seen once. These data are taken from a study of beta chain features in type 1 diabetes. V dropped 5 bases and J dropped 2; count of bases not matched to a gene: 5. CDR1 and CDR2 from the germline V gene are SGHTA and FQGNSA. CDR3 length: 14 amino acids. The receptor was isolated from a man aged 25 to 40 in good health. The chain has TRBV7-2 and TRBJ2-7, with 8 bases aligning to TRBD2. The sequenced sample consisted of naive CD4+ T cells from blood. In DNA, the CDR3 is TGTGCCAGCAGCAATGGACTAGCTCCCTACGAGCAGTACTTC. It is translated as CASSNGLAPYEQYF.